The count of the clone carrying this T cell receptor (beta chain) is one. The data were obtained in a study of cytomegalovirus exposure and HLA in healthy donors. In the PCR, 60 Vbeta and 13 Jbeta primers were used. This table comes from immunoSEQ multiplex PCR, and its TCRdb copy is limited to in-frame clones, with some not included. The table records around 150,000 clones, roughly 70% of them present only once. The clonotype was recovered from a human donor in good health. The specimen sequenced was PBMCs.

CDR3: CASTSLAGNEQFF. In DNA, the CDR3 is TGTGCCAGCACTTCACTAGCGGGGAATGAGCAGTTCTTC. The chain couples TRBV28 to TRBJ2-1; 10 bases align to TRBD2. CDR3 length: 13 residues. The germline V gene encodes CDR1 MDHEN and CDR2 SYDVKM. V lost 7 bases and J lost 7; bases outside the gene matches: 4.